This is a list of T cell receptor beta chains from one sample in a study of T cell responses to AZD1222 COVID-19 vaccine. Here immunoSEQ multiplex PCR was the method, and the copy in TCRdb shows in-frame clones only, minus some. The top ten clones hold approximately 2.8% of a sample with 120,000 or so clones, about 94% of them seen once. The material sequenced was peripheral blood, taken 28 days after the second AZD1222 dose. All receptors come from an adult who received the AZD1222 COVID-19 vaccine. The conserved cysteine and the conserved F or W are not part of the CDR3 here. The order of the fields is J gene, V gene, CDR3 protein.

j_gene: TRBJ1-2
v_gene: TRBV7-9
CDR3aa: ASSFAGSYGYT

j_gene: TRBJ1-6
v_gene: TRBV12-5
CDR3aa: ASGQGYGNSPLH

j_gene: TRBJ2-3
v_gene: TRBV5-1
CDR3aa: ASSLGDRGISDTQY

j_gene: TRBJ2-2
v_gene: TRBV25-1
CDR3aa: ASSMGSGTGELF

j_gene: TRBJ1-1
v_gene: TRBV29-1
CDR3aa: SVVGTANTEAF

j_gene: TRBJ1-1
v_gene: TRBV7-9
CDR3aa: ASSLLGLNTEAF

j_gene: TRBJ1-5
v_gene: TRBV7-9
CDR3aa: ASSLQGGNQPQH

j_gene: TRBJ1-2
v_gene: TRBV7-9
CDR3aa: ASSLSLANRGWDGYT

j_gene: TRBJ2-7
v_gene: TRBV27
CDR3aa: ASSSLGGGKTYEQY

j_gene: TRBJ1-1
v_gene: TRBV6-5
CDR3aa: ASSFGTGYMNTEAF

j_gene: TRBJ1-1
v_gene: TRBV4-1
CDR3aa: ASTSLPDGQNTEAF

j_gene: TRBJ2-3
v_gene: TRBV3-1/TRBV3-2
CDR3aa: ASSQVTSGTDTQY

j_gene: TRBJ1-2
v_gene: TRBV4-2
CDR3aa: ASSQDRRQLYGYT

j_gene: TRBJ1-2
v_gene: TRBV25-1
CDR3aa: ASSPTGNSLYGYT

j_gene: TRBJ1-6
v_gene: TRBV7-6
CDR3aa: ASSLARQNNSPLH

j_gene: TRBJ1-4
v_gene: TRBV6-4
CDR3aa: ASSERQEGNEKLF

j_gene: TRBJ2-2
v_gene: TRBV14
CDR3aa: ASSQVGNTGELF

j_gene: TRBJ1-6
v_gene: TRBV29-1
CDR3aa: SVATGFNSPLH

j_gene: TRBJ1-6
v_gene: TRBV4-2
CDR3aa: ASSQDPTGGNSPLH

j_gene: TRBJ2-1
v_gene: TRBV19
CDR3aa: ASSAGTSGVNEQF

j_gene: TRBJ1-3
v_gene: TRBV30
CDR3aa: AWSVGMISGNTIY

j_gene: TRBJ1-4
v_gene: TRBV3-1/TRBV3-2
CDR3aa: ASSRIEEKLF

j_gene: TRBJ2-1
v_gene: TRBV4-2
CDR3aa: ASSQTLSSYNEQF